This T cell receptor beta chain comes out of a study of T cell responses to AZD1222 COVID-19 vaccine. Sequenced by immunoSEQ multiplex PCR; TCRdb stores in-frame clones only, minus some. The repertoire includes under 150,000 clones, about 89% of them detected once, and 2.5% to 3% sits in the top ten. Study-wide points: Spike-wide vaccine-associated CD4 TCRs dominated at 160-218 and 743-854. Spike-specific TCR depth and breadth grew after two AZD1222 doses. Females outnumbered males among donors, who were mostly white British; clonal diversity was possibly underestimated.

Worth noting for this clone: Its target is unknown.

Germline values: CDR1 SNHLY, CDR2 FYNNEI. CDR3 size: 16 residues. With 6 bases removed from V and 0 bases from J, the gap between germline ends came to 15 bases. The chain uses TRBV2 and TRBJ1-5, with D uncertain. The material sequenced was peripheral blood, taken on day 0 of MenACWY control vaccination. The TCR was taken from an adult in good health. This chain's CDR3 is CASRYRHTASNQPQHF. CDR3 sequence (DNA): TGTGCCAGCAGGTACCGACATACGGCTAGCAATCAGCCCCAGCATTTT.